This entry lists 32 T cell receptor beta chains sequenced from one sample in a study of cytomegalovirus exposure and HLA in healthy donors. Use of 60 Vbeta and 13 Jbeta primers characterized the PCR. TCRdb's table, derived via immunoSEQ multiplex PCR, lists solely in-frame clones and lacks some. Here the sample spans about 170,000 clones, 65% to 85% being singletons. Specimen: PBMCs. These receptors were collected from a woman in her 50s in good health and CMV-seropositive.

The chain uses TRBV14 and TRBJ1-2; TRBD1 matches 11 bases. V lost 4 bases to trimming and J lost 10 bases; unmatched junction nucleotides: 8. From germline, CDR1 is SGHDN and CDR2 FVKESK. This CDR3 has 14 amino acids. The CDR3: CASSLGQGVRHYTF. In DNA, the CDR3 is TGTGCCAGCAGCCTGGGACAGGGGGTACGTCACTACACCTTC. The entire variable domain, with the rest obtained from reference TRBV14 and TRBJ1-2, is as follows: EAGVTQFPSHSVIEKGQTVTLRCDPISGHDNLYWYRRVMGKEIKFLLHFVKESKQDESGMPNNRFLAERTGGTYSTLKVQPAELEDSGVYFCASSLGQGVRHYTFGSGTRLTVV.

The chain has TRBV5-8 and TRBJ1-2, with D unclear. V was pared by 5 bases and J by 7 bases, with 15 bases between. The CDR3 has 13 residues. Germline V gives CDR1 SGHTS, CDR2 YDEGEE. CDR3: CASRQNWERGYTF. DNA for the CDR3: TGTGCCAGCAGGCAGAATTGGGAGCGTGGCTACACCTTC. Supplemented by reference TRBV5-8 and TRBJ1-2, the full variable domain reads EAGVTQSPTHLIKTRGQQATLRCSPISGHTSVYWYQQALGLGLQFLLWYDEGEERNRGNFPPRFSGRQFPNYSSELNVNALELEDSALYLCASRQNWERGYTFGSGTRLTVV.

The chain combines TRBV7-3 with TRBJ2-5, with a weak D call TRBD1 (5 bases). From germline, CDR1 is SGHTA and CDR2 FQGTGA. This CDR3 is 13 amino acids long. The ends were cut back, 3 bases at V and 3 bases at J, with 8 bases in the middle. The CDR3 loop is CASSFGAEETQYF. CDR3 DNA: TGTGCCAGCAGCTTTGGGGCGGAAGAGACCCAGTACTTC.

The chain combines TRBV5-6 with TRBJ2-1, with D perhaps TRBD1 (6 bases). The CDR3 is made up of 16 amino acids. Looked up from germline, CDR1 is SGHDT and CDR2 is YYEEEE. With 2 bases removed from V and 6 bases from J, the gap between germline ends came to 18 bases. The CDR3 sequence is CASSLSTGTLSNEQFF. For the CDR3, the DNA is TGTGCCAGCAGCTTAAGTACAGGGACCCTCTCCAATGAGCAGTTCTTC.

This clone was recorded a few times. The rearrangement links TRBV6-5 to TRBJ1-1; D possibly corresponds to TRBD1 (6 bases). Germline assignment: CDR1 MNHEY and CDR2 SVGAGI. CDR3 length: 16 amino acids. V dropped 2 bases and J dropped 1 base, with 14 bases sitting between them. The CDR3 DNA sequence: TGTGCCAGCAGTTACGCCCACAGGGCACAGAACACTGAAGCTTTCTTT. Its protein is CASSYAHRAQNTEAFF.

Notes on this clone: Germline and junction disagree at one end, which may indicate a read error. V gene TRBV7-7 combines with J gene TRBJ1-2; D gene ambiguous. The germline V gene encodes CDR1 SSHAT and CDR2 FNYEAQ (reference sequence). The CDR3 extends over 13 amino acids. CDR3 sequence reads: CASSPLTSGGYTF. CDR3 in DNA: TGTGCTAGCAGCCCCTTGACAAGCGGTGGCTACACCTTC.

The V gene is TRBV20-1, the J gene TRBJ2-5; D is unclear. Germline lookup yields CDR1 DFQATT and CDR2 SNEGSKA (reference sequence). Trimming removed 3 bases at V and 4 bases at J, with 6 bases between. CDR3 length equals 11 residues. For the CDR3, the DNA is TGCAGTGCTAGGGGCGCAGAGACCCAGTACTTC. Translated, it gives CSARGAETQYF.

This rearrangement joins TRBV28 to TRBJ2-1; 9 nucleotides agree with TRBD2. The CDR3 consists of 15 residues. With V trimmed by 3 bases and J by 3 bases, 3 bases remained unmatched. Germline lookup yields CDR1 MDHEN and CDR2 SYDVKM. The CDR3 loop is CASSFRLADYNEQFF. The CDR3 DNA sequence: TGTGCCAGCAGTTTTAGACTAGCGGACTACAATGAGCAGTTCTTC.

This clone has just one count. The V and J genes are TRBV5-4 and TRBJ2-6, with D possibly matching TRBD1 (5 bases). V lost 2 bases and J 4 bases, leaving 10 bases between the germline ends. The germline gives CDR1 SGHNT, CDR2 YYREEE (reference sequence). This CDR3 has 15 amino acids. CDR3 bases: TGTGCCAGCAGCTTACCAGGGTCAGGGGCCAACGTCCTGACTTTC. Encoded protein: CASSLPGSGANVLTF. The whole variable domain, remainder taken from reference TRBV5-4 and TRBJ2-6, is ETGVTQSPTHLIKTRGQQVTLRCSSQSGHNTVSWYQQALGQGPQFIFQYYREEENGRGNFPPRFSGLQFPNYSSELNVNALELDDSALYLCASSLPGSGANVLTFGAGSRLTVL.

This sequence joins TRBV5-4 and TRBJ1-2; D gene uncertain. There are 12 residues in the CDR3. V was pared by 2 bases and J by 5 bases, with 7 bases between. Germline V gene sequence: CDR1 SGHNT, CDR2 YYREEE (reference sequence). The CDR3 bases are TGTGCCAGCAGCTTCGACATTTATGGCTACACCTTC. Protein sequence: CASSFDIYGYTF.

This clone appeared once. The CDR3 sequence is CASSAGQGNQPQHF. DNA for the CDR3: TGTGCCAGCAGCGCAGGACAGGGCAATCAGCCCCAGCATTTT. The chain uses TRBV2 and TRBJ1-5; 7 bases fit TRBD1. Trimming cost V 6 bases and J 2 bases; bases outside gene matches: 4. The CDR3 is 14 amino acids. In germline, CDR1 is SNHLY, CDR2 FYNNEI.

This chain connects TRBV7-6 to TRBJ2-3, with D tentatively TRBD2 (6 bases). Germline values: CDR1 SGHVS, CDR2 FNYEAQ. The CDR3 is made up of 14 amino acids. V dropped 3 bases and J dropped 6 bases, with 13 bases sitting between them. The CDR3 is CASSLNIRGDTQYF. As DNA, the CDR3 is TGTGCCAGCAGCTTGAACATCCGGGGGGATACGCAGTATTTT.

This sequence joins TRBV5-4 and TRBJ2-7; the match to TRBD2 covers 7 bases. Germline V gives CDR1 SGHNT, CDR2 YYREEE (reference sequence). The trim removed 0 bases at V and 3 bases at J, leaving 6 bases unmatched. CDR3 length equals 15 residues. The CDR3 loop is CASSLGGPSGYEQYF. CDR3 coding DNA: TGTGCCAGCAGCTTGGGCGGCCCTAGCGGCTACGAGCAGTACTTC. The complete variable domain, with remaining parts taken from reference TRBV5-4 and TRBJ2-7, reads ETGVTQSPTHLIKTRGQQVTLRCSSQSGHNTVSWYQQALGQGPQFIFQYYREEENGRGNFPPRFSGLQFPNYSSELNVNALELDDSALYLCASSLGGPSGYEQYFGPGTRLTVT.

The chain recombines TRBV7-2 with TRBJ2-7, with D tentatively TRBD2 (7 bases). The CDR3 extends over 15 amino acids. The V end was cut by 4 bases, the J end by 2 bases, with 15 bases between. Germline V gene sequence: CDR1 SGHTA, CDR2 FQGNSA. The CDR3 region is CASSSGQGGAYEQYF. The DNA for the CDR3 is TGTGCCAGCAGCTCGGGACAAGGGGGGGCCTACGAGCAGTACTTC. The entire variable domain, with the rest obtained from reference TRBV7-2 and TRBJ2-7, is as follows: GAGVSQSPSNKVTEKGKDVELRCDPISGHTALYWYRQSLGQGLEFLIYFQGNSAPDKSGLPSDRFSAERTGGSVSTLTIQRTQQEDSAVYLCASSSGQGGAYEQYFGPGTRLTVT.

V usage is TRBV7-2 and J usage is TRBJ2-7, with D possibly matching TRBD2 (5 bases). The CDR3 runs to 12 residues. Trimming took 0 bases from V and 9 from J, leaving 9 bases between them. Germline-derived CDR1 and CDR2 are SGHTA and FQGNSA. This CDR3 reads CASSLALAGQYF. The CDR3 coding sequence is TGTGCCAGCAGCTTAGCGCTCGCGGGGCAGTACTTC.

About this clone itself: The sample holds other DNA sequences that translate to the same CDR3. The chain couples TRBV7-6 to TRBJ2-3; D is unresolved. CDR1 and CDR2 (germline): SGHVS, FNYEAQ. The V and J ends lost 2 bases and 2 bases respectively, with 8 bases between them. The CDR3 has 14 amino acids. The CDR3 spells CASSLTPDTDTQYF. The CDR3 nucleotides read TGTGCCAGCAGCTTAACCCCAGACACAGATACGCAGTATTTT.

The rearrangement links TRBV19 to TRBJ1-2, with a possible D match to TRBD1 (6 bases). Germline CDR1 and CDR2: LNHDA and SQIVND (reference sequence). This CDR3 contains 13 residues. V lost 3 bases and J lost 5, with 10 bases in between. The CDR3 region has the DNA TGTGCCAGTAGTATTGGCAGGGGATATGGCTACACCTTC. Translation gives CASSIGRGYGYTF.

The rearrangement joins TRBV5-6 to TRBJ1-1, with D unresolved. Germline CDR1 SGHDT, CDR2 YYEEEE. This CDR3 contains 16 residues. V was pared by 1 base and J by 3 bases, with 16 bases between. CDR3 amino acids: CASSLFAGGKDTEAFF. The CDR3 nucleotides are TGTGCCAGCAGCTTGTTCGCAGGCGGGAAGGACACTGAAGCTTTCTTT.

The CDR3 coding sequence is TGTGCCAGCAGCTCCGTAGCGGGGGCCCAAGAGACCCAGTACTTC. Translated, it gives CASSSVAGAQETQYF. This chain joins TRBV11-3 and TRBJ2-5; 9 bases agree with TRBD2. Germline V gives CDR1 SGHNT, CDR2 YENEEA. This CDR3 is 15 amino acids long. V dropped 4 bases and J dropped 1; count of bases not matched to a gene: 4.

The V and J genes are TRBV6-5 and TRBJ1-1, with 9 bases fitting TRBD1. V lost 6 bases, J lost 4 bases, and 9 bases stayed unmatched. Germline V lookup: CDR1 MNHEY, CDR2 SVGAGI. This CDR3 spans 15 amino acids. The CDR3 DNA reads TGTGCCAGCAGCCCCCGGGGGGGACAGGGCACTGAAGCTTTCTTT. It specifies CASSPRGGQGTEAFF.

The sample holds a few counts of this clone. The chain couples TRBV18 to TRBJ2-7, with D perhaps TRBD2 (6 bases). The CDR3 is 18 residues long. Trimming removed 4 bases from V and 5 bases from J, with 27 bases in between. The germline gives CDR1 KGHSH, CDR2 LQKENI. The CDR3 DNA sequence: TGTGCCAGCTCACTTTTCACTGGCAGGAGGACTATTCAAAACGAGCAGTACTTC. Translated, it gives CASSLFTGRRTIQNEQYF.

CDR3 sequence: CASSTGTDVGFNYGYTF. CDR3 coding DNA: TGTGCCAGCAGCACCGGGACTGACGTGGGCTTTAACTATGGCTACACCTTC. This chain joins TRBV7-2 and TRBJ1-2; tentatively, D is TRBD1 (5 bases). Trimming cost V 5 bases and J 1 base, with 20 bases left between them. The CDR3 length is 17 residues. Per germline, CDR1 SGHTA and CDR2 FQGNSA.

The rearrangement joins TRBV7-9 to TRBJ2-5; D might be TRBD2 (5 bases). The germline V gene encodes CDR1 SEHNR and CDR2 FQNEAQ (reference sequence). The CDR3 loop spans 14 amino acids. V lost 3 bases and J 14 bases, leaving 22 bases between the germline ends. DNA of the CDR3: TGTGCCAGCAGCTTGACGGTGTCGAGCGGCGCTTCCTACTTC. This sequence encodes CASSLTVSSGASYF.

This chain links TRBV7-2 with TRBJ2-7; D might be TRBD2 (5 bases). This CDR3 spans 13 amino acids. With 7 bases removed from V and 2 bases from J, the gap between germline ends came to 12 bases. Germline V CDR1 and CDR2: SGHTA, FQGNSA. CDR3 sequence: CASTLEGTYEQYF. DNA of the CDR3: TGTGCCAGCACCCTAGAGGGTACCTACGAGCAGTACTTC.

This chain joins TRBV5-4 and TRBJ2-1; TRBD2 aligns across 8 bases. The CDR3 length is 15 residues. In germline, CDR1 is SGHNT, CDR2 YYREEE (reference sequence). V lost 0 bases, J lost 7 bases, and 6 bases stayed unmatched. Here the CDR3 reads CASSLEREIGNEQFF. The DNA of the CDR3 is TGTGCCAGCAGCTTGGAGCGGGAGATAGGGAATGAGCAGTTCTTC.

V is TRBV27 and J is TRBJ2-3; D possibly corresponds to TRBD2 (5 bases). This CDR3 is 15 amino acids long. Germline V gives CDR1 MNHEY, CDR2 SMNVEV (reference sequence). With 6 bases removed from V and 4 bases from J, the gap between germline ends came to 17 bases. The CDR3 DNA reads TGTGCCAGCAGCATCTCGGGATTGTCGGCAGATACGCAGTATTTT. It yields the protein CASSISGLSADTQYF.

The genes are TRBV4-3 and TRBJ2-5; D perhaps matches TRBD2 (6 bases). The DNA end is more similar to TRBJ2-7, so the J call may be wrong. The CDR3 is made up of 12 amino acids. Germline V gene sequence: CDR1 LGHNA, CDR2 YSLEER. The CDR3 nucleotides read TGCGCCAGCAGCCAGGGGAGGTACGAGCAGTACTTC. It specifies CASSQGRYEQYF.

In its sample, this clone was seen a few times. The V and J genes are TRBV14 and TRBJ1-1; the match to TRBD1 covers 8 bases. Germline-derived CDR1 and CDR2 are SGHDN and FVKESK. This CDR3 comprises 14 residues. After removal of 3 bases from V and 4 bases from J, the junction contained 4 bases not matched to a gene. The CDR3 nucleotides are TGTGCCAGCAGCCACAGGGGGCAGATCACTGAAGCTTTCTTT. Its protein is CASSHRGQITEAFF.

The V call is TRBV18, the J call TRBJ1-5, with 9 nucleotides matching TRBD1. This CDR3 spans 17 amino acids. The germline gives CDR1 KGHSH, CDR2 LQKENI. V was clipped by 2 bases and J by 3 bases; unmatched bases: 8. CDR3 amino acids: CASSPGSGTGNNQPQHF. As DNA, the CDR3 is TGTGCCAGCTCACCAGGTTCCGGGACAGGGAACAATCAGCCCCAGCATTTT.

The V call is TRBV15, the J call TRBJ1-5; D is ambiguous. The CDR3 sequence is 13 residues long. Looked up from germline, CDR1 is LNHNV and CDR2 is YYDKDF (reference sequence). V was clipped by 0 bases and J by 12 bases, with 12 bases between them. The chain's CDR3 is CATSRDMGRGQHF. The CDR3 DNA sequence: TGTGCCACCAGCAGAGATATGGGTCGGGGCCAGCATTTT.

The chain joins TRBV7-3 to TRBJ2-1; tentatively, D is TRBD2 (5 bases). This CDR3 is built from 14 residues. With 0 bases removed from V and 7 bases from J, the gap between germline ends came to 10 bases. The germline V gene encodes CDR1 SGHTA and CDR2 FQGTGA. For the CDR3, the DNA is TGTGCCAGCAGCTTAACTAGCGCCGGAAATGAGCAGTTCTTC. Its protein is CASSLTSAGNEQFF.

The CDR3 here is CASSQGLSGPDLGYEQYF. The DNA of the CDR3 is TGCGCCAGCAGCCAAGGGCTTAGCGGGCCAGACCTGGGCTACGAGCAGTACTTC. This rearrangement joins TRBV4-3 to TRBJ2-7; 7 nucleotides align to TRBD2. J lost 3 bases, V lost 1 base, and 15 bases had no gene match. The germline CDR1 and CDR2 sequences are LGHNA and YSLEER. The CDR3 has 18 residues.